This T cell receptor (beta chain) was observed in a study of blood T cell repertoires in COVID-19. Study as a whole: The study drew acute and convalescent COVID-19 samples from the United States, Italy and Spain. PBMCs, B-cell-depleted T cells, or T cells provided the cDNA or gDNA that made up the material.

In the original processing: Nucleated cell counts were estimated from reference gene primer amplification. The protocol was immunoSEQ multiplex PCR, while the TCRdb copy is restricted to in-frame clones and leaves out a portion. V and J calls and clone size come straight from that table; D and trimming were deduced from the DNA. The sample contains approximately 45,000 clones, around 82% of which appear only once. After removal of 9 bases from V and 6 bases from J, the junction contained 16 bases not matched to a gene. The germline V gene encodes CDR1 MDHEN and CDR2 SYDVKM. There are 15 residues in the CDR3.

This rearrangement joins TRBV28 to TRBJ2-7; 8 positions match TRBD1. This sequence originates from a human donor in a cohort sampled during active COVID-19. The source material was peripheral blood. CDR3 region: CASVPASGGPSEQYF. The CDR3 DNA reads as TGTGCCAGTGTACCGGCCTCAGGGGGCCCAAGCGAGCAGTACTTC. Full variable domain (missing parts from reference TRBV28 and TRBJ2-7): DVKVTQSSRYLVKRTGEKVFLECVQDMDHENMFWYRQDPGLGLRLIYFSYDVKMKEKGDIPEGYSVSREKKERFSLILESASTNQTSMYLCASVPASGGPSEQYFGPGTRLTVT.